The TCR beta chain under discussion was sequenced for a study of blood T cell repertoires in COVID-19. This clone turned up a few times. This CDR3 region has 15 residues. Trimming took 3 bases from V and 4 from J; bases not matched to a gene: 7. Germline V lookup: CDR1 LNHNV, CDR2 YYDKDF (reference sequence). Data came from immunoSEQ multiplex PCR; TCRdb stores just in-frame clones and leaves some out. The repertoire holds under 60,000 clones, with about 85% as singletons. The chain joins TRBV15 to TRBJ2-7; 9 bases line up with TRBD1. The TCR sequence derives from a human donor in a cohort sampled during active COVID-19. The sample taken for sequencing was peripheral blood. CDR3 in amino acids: CATSSLYRGRYEQYF. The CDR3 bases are TGTGCCACCAGCAGTCTCTACAGGGGGCGATACGAGCAGTACTTC. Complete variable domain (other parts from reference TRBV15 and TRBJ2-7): DAMVIQNPRYQVTQFGKPVTLSCSQTLNHNVMYWYQQKSSQAPKLLFHYYDKDFNNEADTPDNFQSRRPNTSFCFLDIRSPGLGDTAMYLCATSSLYRGRYEQYFGPGTRLTVT.